Shown below are 3 T cell receptor beta chains from a single sample sequenced in a study of control samples from healthy donors and cancer patients. Using immunoSEQ multiplex PCR, the repertoire was profiled, and TCRdb retains in-frame clones only, with some absent. The sample holds roughly 76,000 clones; roughly 94% are singletons and the top ten take approximately 4.8%. The sequenced sample was blood. These TCRs come from a woman under 30 in good health.

J is TRBJ2-7 and V is TRBV28; 7 bases align to TRBD1. The germline CDR1 and CDR2 sequences are MDHEN and SYDVKM. The CDR3 contains 12 residues. The V gene end was trimmed by 10 bases and the J gene end by 2 bases; junction bases not matched to a gene: 5. The CDR3 here is CATWDSPYEQYF. In DNA, the CDR3 is TGTGCCACCTGGGACAGCCCCTACGAGCAGTACTTC.

The V and J genes are TRBV9 and TRBJ2-1; D is perhaps TRBD1 (5 bases). This CDR3 comprises 14 residues. Germline V lookup: CDR1 SGDLS, CDR2 YYNGEE. V was shortened by 4 bases and J by 7 bases, with 15 bases between the two germline ends. CDR3 nucleotides: TGTGCCAGCAGCTCTCGCCAAACAGGTAATGAGCAGTTCTTC. Its translation: CASSSRQTGNEQFF.

The chain uses TRBV6-5 and TRBJ1-2, with 7 bases matching TRBD1. The CDR3 sequence is 14 residues long. Germline trimming cut 6 bases from V and 0 bases from J; bases unmatched to any gene: 4. Germline V gene lookup returns CDR1 MNHEY and CDR2 SVGAGI. CDR3 sequence: CASRRTGANYGYTF. The CDR3 nucleotides read TGTGCCAGCAGAAGGACAGGAGCTAACTATGGCTACACCTTC.